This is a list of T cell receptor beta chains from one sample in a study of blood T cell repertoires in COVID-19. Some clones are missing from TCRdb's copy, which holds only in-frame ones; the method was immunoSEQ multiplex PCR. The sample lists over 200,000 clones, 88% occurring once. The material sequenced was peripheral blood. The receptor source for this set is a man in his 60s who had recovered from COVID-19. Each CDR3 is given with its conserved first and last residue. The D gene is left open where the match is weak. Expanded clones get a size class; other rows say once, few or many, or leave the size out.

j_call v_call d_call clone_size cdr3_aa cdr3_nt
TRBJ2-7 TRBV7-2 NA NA CASSLADSYEQYF TGTGCCAGCAGCCTTGCGGACAGCTACGAGCAGTACTTC
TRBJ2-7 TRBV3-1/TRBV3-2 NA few CASSPHMTDEQYF TGTGCCAGCAGCCCCCACATGACAGACGAGCAGTACTTC
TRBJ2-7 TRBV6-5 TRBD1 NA CASSNRDRGREQYF TGTGCCAGCAGTAACCGGGACAGGGGGCGGGAGCAGTACTTC
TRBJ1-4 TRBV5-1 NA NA CASSLLTTNEKLFF TGCGCCAGCAGCTTACTTACAACTAATGAAAAACTGTTTTTT
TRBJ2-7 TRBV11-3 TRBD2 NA CASSLYGGYEQYF TGTGCCAGCAGCTTATACGGGGGGTACGAGCAGTACTTC
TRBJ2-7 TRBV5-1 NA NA CASSPDGYLYEQYF TGCGCCAGCAGCCCCGACGGGTACCTCTACGAGCAGTACTTC
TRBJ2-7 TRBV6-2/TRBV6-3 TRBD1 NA CASSRTGTYEQYF TGTGCCAGCAGTCGGACAGGGACCTACGAGCAGTACTTC
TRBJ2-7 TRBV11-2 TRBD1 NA CAGSERTGGRYEQYF TGTGCCGGCAGCGAACGGACAGGGGGCAGGTACGAGCAGTACTTC
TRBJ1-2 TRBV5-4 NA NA CASSRDPQGYGYTF TGTGCCAGCAGCAGGGACCCACAGGGCTATGGCTACACCTTC
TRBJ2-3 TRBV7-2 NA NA CASTRNQGRTDTQYF TGTGCCAGCACCCGTAACCAGGGGAGAACAGATACGCAGTATTTT
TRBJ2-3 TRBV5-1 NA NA CASSLARAAGTDTQYF TGCGCCAGCAGCTTGGCCCGCGCCGCTGGCACAGATACGCAGTATTTT
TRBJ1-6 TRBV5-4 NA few CASKLTRGNSPLHF TGTGCCAGCAAACTGACCAGGGGTAATTCACCCCTCCACTTT
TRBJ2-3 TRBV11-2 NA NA CANRRYAADTQYF TGTGCCAACCGGAGGTACGCGGCAGATACACAGTATTTT
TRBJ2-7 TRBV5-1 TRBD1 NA CASSPFGTGNYEQYF TGCGCCAGCAGCCCCTTTGGGACAGGGAACTACGAGCAGTACTTC
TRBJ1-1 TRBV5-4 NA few CASSLRGTEAFF TGTGCCAGCAGCTTACGGGGAACTGAAGCTTTCTTT